This T cell receptor (beta chain) was profiled in a study of chemoradiotherapy in HPV16-positive cancers (dated by TCRdb to between 2021 and 2022). Broadly, across the study: Candidate HPV-specific T-cell clones and common TCR motifs were defined through functional T-cell assays on cells from two HPV16-positive patients. The study asked whether T-cell immunity against the HPV oncoproteins E6 and E7 changes during chemoradiotherapy and whether it affects survival. TCR repertoires from 86 patients with HPV-related cancers were then used to track the candidate HPV-specific TCRs and motifs.

Overall study outcomes, separate from this receptor: The functional definition of HPV-specific T cells came from only a couple of HPV16-positive patients, and the survival association was reported for HPV16-positive patients. Among HPV16-positive patients, expansion of HPV-responsive T cells during chemoradiotherapy was associated with better recurrence-free survival. Expansion of candidate HPV-specific clones and E7-related TCR motifs was observed in the tumor microenvironment during treatment, whereas no such expansion was observed for non-HPV-specific T cells.

Repertoires were sampled multiple times during chemoradiotherapy, which allowed clonal expansion in the tumor microenvironment to be followed. Libraries were prepared through the immunoSEQ multiplex PCR assay. The table comes from immuneACCESS by way of TCRdb, which keeps in-frame sequences with V and J called. Part of the clones is missing from these tables; in studies checked, under half for an unresolved V gene and the rest for unknown reasons. Here the sample has under 7,000 clones; about 93% occur a single time. 1.5% to 2% of the sample is taken by the ten largest. Notes on this clone: Its binding antigen is unknown. Within one base of it there is no much larger clone, and no base qualities were kept.

CDR1 and CDR2 are drawn from the germline V gene: SGHTA, FQGNSA. The trim is 3 bases for V and 0 bases for J, with a gap of 9 bases between the germline ends. The CDR3 sequence holds 16 residues, the cysteine and phenylalanine included. Just CDR3 DNA is preserved here, 48 bases in frame from base 1. The specimen comprised blood, sampled from a patient who underwent chemoradiotherapy. The sequence links TRBV7-2 to TRBJ2-6, with the D gene call left open. The source is a human donor with HPV-associated anogenital cancer. The nucleotide sequence reads as follows: TGTGCCAGCAGCTTTAGGTTGGGCTCTGGGGCCAACGTCCTGACTTTC. It encodes CASSFRLGSGANVLTF.